A selection of T cell receptor beta chains follows, all from one sample in a study of T cell responses to AZD1222 COVID-19 vaccine. Libraries were prepared by immunoSEQ multiplex PCR; TCRdb keeps only in-frame clonotypes and omits some of them. The sample shows roughly 120,000 clones, about 91% of them seen only once. The sequences come from peripheral blood, collected on day 0 of AZD1222 vaccination. The receptors derive from an adult in good health. Each CDR3 is given with its conserved first and last residue. A D gene is named only where the DNA matches it firmly. For some rows the clone size is stated as once, few or many, or as a class when expanded; others skip it.

J	V	size	D	DNA	CDR3
TRBJ1-2	TRBV2	.	TRBD1	TGTGCCAGCACTCGGGACAGTCAAGCTAACTATGGCTACACCTTC	CASTRDSQANYGYTF
TRBJ2-7	TRBV6-5	few	.	TGTGCCAGTCTGGACAGAATATACGAGCAGTACTTC	CASLDRIYEQYF
TRBJ2-5	TRBV7-2	.	.	TGTGCCAGCAGCTCACAAGAGACCCAGTACTTC	CASSSQETQYF
TRBJ2-3	TRBV4-3	.	.	TGCGCCAGCAGCCGGACAGCTAGCACAGATACGCAGTATTTT	CASSRTASTDTQYF
TRBJ1-2	TRBV7-9	.	.	TGTGCCAGCAGCTCCACTCACAGGGTCGAAGGCTACACCTTC	CASSSTHRVEGYTF
TRBJ1-4	TRBV29-1	.	.	TGCAGCGTTGTCGAATCCGGGACGGACCTCGGAAAACTGTTTTTT	CSVVESGTDLGKLFF
TRBJ2-1	TRBV10-3	once	.	TGTGCCATCAGTTCCCCGCCACAGGGTCTAAACAATGAGCAGTTCTTC	CAISSPPQGLNNEQFF
TRBJ1-5	TRBV19	.	TRBD1	TGTGCCAGTAGTCCCTGGGGGAGGGGGCATCAGCCCCAGCATTTT	CASSPWGRGHQPQHF
TRBJ2-2	TRBV7-3	.	.	TGTGCCAGCAGGCGACGGATGAACACCGGGGAGCTGTTTTTT	CASRRRMNTGELFF
TRBJ2-5	TRBV27	.	.	TGTGCCAGCAGTTTCTCACTAGGGGAGACCCAGTACTTC	CASSFSLGETQYF
TRBJ2-7	TRBV5-1	few	.	TGCGCCAGCAGCTTGGCCGGGGGCAGAACCTACGAGCAGTACTTC	CASSLAGGRTYEQYF
TRBJ2-7	TRBV10-3	.	.	TGTGCCATCAGTGAGTCAGGGGGGGACAGGTCCTCCTACGAGCAGTACTTC	CAISESGGDRSSYEQYF
TRBJ2-7	TRBV27	once	TRBD1	TGTGCCAGCAGTTTTGAGGACAGGCCTTACGAGCAGTACTTC	CASSFEDRPYEQYF
TRBJ2-1	TRBV7-3	.	.	TGTGCCAGCAGCTTAAGGCTTGACGGTGAGCAGTTCTTC	CASSLRLDGEQFF
TRBJ1-2	TRBV27	few	.	TGTGCCAGTGGGGGAAGGGGCAAAGGCGGCTACACCTTC	CASGGRGKGGYTF